This T cell receptor beta chain is drawn from a study of T cells in tuberculosis. Clones were sequenced by immunoSEQ multiplex PCR, and TCRdb holds only the in-frame ones, with some missing. Altogether nearly 35,000 clones are present, roughly nine tenths being singletons, with the ten largest covering roughly 2.4%. Each clinical donor contributed on average around 100,000 T cells from unsorted cryopreserved PBMC. V shed 0 bases, J shed 0 bases, and the junction held 2 bases outside the gene matches. Germline CDR1 KGHSH, CDR2 LQKENI. The CDR3 loop spans 15 amino acids. The clonotype originates from a donor under 30 with latent tuberculosis or without tuberculosis infection. The sample consisted of PBMCs. The J gene is TRBJ2-7, the V gene TRBV18; 7 bases are a match to TRBD2. CDR3 nucleotides: TGTGCCAGCTCACCACCTTGGGGGGGCTCCTACGAGCAGTACTTC. This gives the protein CASSPPWGGSYEQYF.